The present T cell receptor (beta chain) was sequenced within a study of control samples from healthy donors and cancer patients. Per germline, CDR1 KGHSH and CDR2 LQKENI. Trimming shortened V by 4 bases and J by 3 bases, and 13 bases separated the two germline ends. CDR3 size: 14 residues. Profiling relied on immunoSEQ multiplex PCR, and the TCRdb table lists in-frame clones only, not all of them. The top ten hold roughly 21% of the sample, which has some 39,000 clones, around 80% seen once. The receptor was isolated from a woman in her fifties or sixties with lung cancer. The chain has TRBV18 and TRBJ2-7; D possibly corresponds to TRBD2 (6 bases). The sample comprised PBMCs. In DNA form, the CDR3 reads TGTGCCAGCTCACGCGGCGCGGGAAACTACGAGCAGTACTTC. Protein sequence: CASSRGAGNYEQYF.